These 7 T cell receptor beta chains were all obtained from the same sample, sequenced in a study of blood T cell repertoires in COVID-19. The data were produced by immunoSEQ multiplex PCR, yet TCRdb's version contains in-frame clones alone and is incomplete. Here the sample spans 85,000 to 110,000 clones, roughly 87% being singletons. Source material: peripheral blood. Receptor source: a man aged 45-65 years in a cohort sampled during active COVID-19.

J is TRBJ2-1 and V is TRBV5-1; TRBD2 agrees at 9 bases. The CDR3 is 13 residues long. V dropped 6 bases and J dropped 8; count of bases not matched to a gene: 6. The germline V gene has CDR1 SGHRS and CDR2 YFSETQ. For the CDR3, the DNA is TGCGCCAGCAATAGCGGGGGTGGCGATGAGCAGTTCTTC. This gives the protein CASNSGGGDEQFF.

This chain links TRBV3-1 (or the pseudogene TRBV3-2) with TRBJ1-5; 7 bases agree with TRBD1. The CDR3 contains 16 residues. V shed 0 bases and J 4 bases; nucleotides not matched to a gene: 6. Germline CDR1 reads LGHDT; CDR2 reads YNNKEL (reference sequence). As DNA, the CDR3 is TGTGCCAGCAGCCAAGACTCCGGACAGGTAAATCAGCCCCAGCATTTT. Translated, it gives CASSQDSGQVNQPQHF.

The CDR3: CASSPGLAGAGTGELFF. The CDR3 bases are TGTGCCAGCAGCCCCGGACTAGCGGGGGCCGGCACCGGGGAGCTGTTTTTT. This chain joins TRBV5-6 and TRBJ2-2; TRBD2 agrees at 13 bases. V lost 4 bases, J lost 4 bases, and 7 bases stayed unmatched. This CDR3 is 17 amino acids long. CDR1 and CDR2 (germline): SGHDT, YYEEEE.

This chain links TRBV7-8 with TRBJ2-7, with TRBD1 identical over 8 bases. With V trimmed by 5 bases and J by 6 bases, 6 bases remained unmatched. The germline V gene encodes CDR1 SGHVS and CDR2 FQNEAQ. This CDR3 is built from 13 residues. The CDR3 nucleotides read TGTGCCAGCAGCAAGGACAGGGTGAGCGAGCAGTACGTC. This translates into CASSKDRVSEQYV.

The chain carries TRBV5-4 and TRBJ1-4; D is perhaps TRBD1 (5 bases). This CDR3 spans 15 amino acids. The V and J ends lost 0 bases and 4 bases respectively, with 10 bases between them. CDR1 is SGHNT, CDR2 YYREEE, per germline (reference sequence). The DNA of the CDR3 is TGTGCCAGCAGCTTGGCTAAGGGGAATAATGAAAAACTGTTTTTT. As protein: CASSLAKGNNEKLFF.

On this clone itself: Other DNA sequences of this sample code for an identical CDR3. The V call is TRBV3-1 (or the pseudogene TRBV3-2), the J call TRBJ2-2; 13 bases map to TRBD2. J gave up 5 bases and V 3 bases, and 9 bases lay outside the gene matches. Germline assignment: CDR1 LGHDT and CDR2 YNNKEL (reference sequence). The CDR3 has 18 amino acids. In DNA form, the CDR3 reads TGTGCCAGCAGCCACCGGACTAGCGGGGGAGGAACGACCGGGGAGCTGTTTTTT. Translated, it gives CASSHRTSGGGTTGELFF.

The gene calls are TRBV24-1 and TRBJ2-3, with 12 positions matching TRBD2. V lost 1 base to trimming and J lost 0 bases; unmatched junction nucleotides: 4. The germline gives CDR1 KGHDR, CDR2 SFDVKD. The CDR3 spans 18 residues. Here the CDR3 reads CATSDLTTSGGSTDTQYF. The CDR3 DNA reads TGTGCCACCAGTGATTTAACGACTAGCGGGGGTAGCACAGATACGCAGTATTTT.